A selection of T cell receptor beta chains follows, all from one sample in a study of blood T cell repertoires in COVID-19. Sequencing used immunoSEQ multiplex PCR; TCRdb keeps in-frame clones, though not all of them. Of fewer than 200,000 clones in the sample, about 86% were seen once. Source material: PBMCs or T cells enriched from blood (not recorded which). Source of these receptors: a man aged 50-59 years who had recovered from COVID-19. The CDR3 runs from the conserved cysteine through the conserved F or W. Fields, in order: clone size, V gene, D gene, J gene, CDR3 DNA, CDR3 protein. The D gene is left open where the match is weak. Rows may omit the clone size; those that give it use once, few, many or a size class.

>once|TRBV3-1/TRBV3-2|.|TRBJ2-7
TGTGCCAGCAGCCAACTCGACGAGCAGTACTTC
CASSQLDEQYF
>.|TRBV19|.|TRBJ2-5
TGTGCCAGTAGTATCCCCGGGGGAGAGACCCAGTACTTC
CASSIPGGETQYF
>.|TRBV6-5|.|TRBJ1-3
TGTGCCAGCAGCCACGGGACTGGCTCTGGAAACACCATATATTTT
CASSHGTGSGNTIYF
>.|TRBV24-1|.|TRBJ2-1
TGTGCCACCAGTGATGCCGGGACAACCTACAATGAGCAGTTCTTC
CATSDAGTTYNEQFF
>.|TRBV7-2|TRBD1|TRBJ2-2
TGTGCCAGCAGCGGAAACAGGGGCGCGAACACCGGGGAGCTGTTTTTT
CASSGNRGANTGELFF
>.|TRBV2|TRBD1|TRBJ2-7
TGTGCCAGCAGTGATGGTGCAGGGGGCGCGGAGTACTTC
CASSDGAGGAEYF
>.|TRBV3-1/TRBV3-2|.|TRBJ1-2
TGTGCCAGCAGCCAACGCGTCTATGGCTACACCTTC
CASSQRVYGYTF
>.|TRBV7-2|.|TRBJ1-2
TGTGCCAGCAGCCCCCGCTATGGCTACACCTTC
CASSPRYGYTF
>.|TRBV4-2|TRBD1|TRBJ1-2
TGTGCCAGCAGCCGAACAGGGGGCCGGATAGCTAACTATGGCTACACCTTC
CASSRTGGRIANYGYTF
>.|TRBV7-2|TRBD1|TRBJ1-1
TGTGCCAGCAGCAGGGACAGGAACACTGAAGCTTTCTTT
CASSRDRNTEAFF
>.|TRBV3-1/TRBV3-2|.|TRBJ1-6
TGTGCCAGCAGCCAAGGAGCGGGGGACCCCAACGTGTATAATTCACCCCTCCACTTT
CASSQGAGDPNVYNSPLHF
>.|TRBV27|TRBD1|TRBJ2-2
TGTGCCAGCAGTCCAGGGACAGCTGTCACCGGGGAGCTGTTTTTT
CASSPGTAVTGELFF
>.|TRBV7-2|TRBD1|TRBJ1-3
TGTGCCAGCAGCCGGACAGGGTTCTCTGGAAACACCATATATTTT
CASSRTGFSGNTIYF
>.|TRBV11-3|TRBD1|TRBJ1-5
TGTGCCAGCAGCTTCATCGGCGCAGGGGGCAAACAGCCCCAGCATTTT
CASSFIGAGGKQPQHF
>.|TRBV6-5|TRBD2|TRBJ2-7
TGTGCCAGCAGTTACCGGGAGGGACGAGAGCAGTACTTC
CASSYREGREQYF